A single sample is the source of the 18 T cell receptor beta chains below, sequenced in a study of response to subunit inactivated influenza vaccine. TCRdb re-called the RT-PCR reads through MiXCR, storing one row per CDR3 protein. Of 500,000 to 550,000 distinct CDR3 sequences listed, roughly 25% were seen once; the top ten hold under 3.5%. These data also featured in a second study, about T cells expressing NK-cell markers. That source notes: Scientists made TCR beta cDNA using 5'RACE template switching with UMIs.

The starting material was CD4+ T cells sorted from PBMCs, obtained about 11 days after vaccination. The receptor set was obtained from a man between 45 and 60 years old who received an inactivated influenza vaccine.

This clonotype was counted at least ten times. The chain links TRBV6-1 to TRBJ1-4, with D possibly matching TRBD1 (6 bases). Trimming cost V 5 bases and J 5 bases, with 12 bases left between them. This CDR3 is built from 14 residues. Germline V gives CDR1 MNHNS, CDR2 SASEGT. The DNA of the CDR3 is TGTGCCAGCAGTCGGCGAGACAGGAATGAAAAACTGTTTTTT. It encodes CASSRRDRNEKLFF.

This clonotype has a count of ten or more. The DNA of the CDR3 is TGTGCCAGCAGTTACATGTCGACAACGAGCGGGAGAGGGGATGAGCAGTTCTTC. This encodes CASSYMSTTSGRGDEQFF. This chain uses TRBV6-2 or TRBV6-3 with TRBJ2-1; 8 bases are shared with TRBD2. The CDR3 extends over 18 amino acids. Germline-derived CDR1 and CDR2 are MNHEY and SVGEGT. Trimming at V came to 2 bases and at J to 8 bases, leaving 17 bases not matched to a gene.

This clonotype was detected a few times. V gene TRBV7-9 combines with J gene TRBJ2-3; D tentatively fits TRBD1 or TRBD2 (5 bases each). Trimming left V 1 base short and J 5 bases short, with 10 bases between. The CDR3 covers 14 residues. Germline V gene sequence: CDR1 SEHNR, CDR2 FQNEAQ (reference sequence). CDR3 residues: CASSLGGSGDTQYF. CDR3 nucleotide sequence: TGTGCCAGCAGCTTAGGGGGGAGTGGAGATACGCAGTATTTT.

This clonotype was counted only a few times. The CDR3: CASSAGLAGGPLMVHEQYF. The CDR3 DNA follows: TGTGCCAGCAGCGCCGGACTAGCGGGAGGGCCTCTGATGGTCCACGAGCAGTACTTC. V usage is TRBV9 and J usage is TRBJ2-7, with 15 bases matching TRBD2. J lost 5 bases, V lost 3 bases, and 15 bases had no gene match. CDR1 is SGDLS and CDR2 is YYNGEE in the germline V gene. The CDR3 contains 19 residues.

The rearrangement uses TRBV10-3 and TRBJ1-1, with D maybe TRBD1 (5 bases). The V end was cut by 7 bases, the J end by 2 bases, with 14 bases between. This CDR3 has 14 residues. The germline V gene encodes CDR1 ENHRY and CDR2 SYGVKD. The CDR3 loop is CAINRLGVNTEAFF. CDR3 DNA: TGTGCCATCAATAGGCTAGGGGTTAACACTGAAGCTTTCTTT.

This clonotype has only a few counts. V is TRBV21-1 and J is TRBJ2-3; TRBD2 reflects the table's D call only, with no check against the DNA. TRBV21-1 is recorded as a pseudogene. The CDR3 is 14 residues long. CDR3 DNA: TGTGCCAGCTCATCGCGGGAGGGCCACGATACGCAGTATTTT. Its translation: CASSSREGHDTQYF.

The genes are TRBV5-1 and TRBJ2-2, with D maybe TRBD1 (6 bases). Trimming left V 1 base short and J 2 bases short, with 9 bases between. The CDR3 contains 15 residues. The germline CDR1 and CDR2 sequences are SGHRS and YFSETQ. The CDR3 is CASSLLQGNTGELFF. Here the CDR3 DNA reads TGCGCCAGCAGCTTGCTACAGGGTAACACCGGGGAGCTGTTTTTT.

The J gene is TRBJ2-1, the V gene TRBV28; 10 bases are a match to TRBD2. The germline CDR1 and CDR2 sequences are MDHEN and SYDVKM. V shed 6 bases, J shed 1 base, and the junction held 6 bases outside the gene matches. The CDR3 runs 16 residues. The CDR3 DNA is TGTGCCAGCAGCAAGACTAGCGGGTCTTCCTACAATGAGCAGTTCTTC. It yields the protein CASSKTSGSSYNEQFF.

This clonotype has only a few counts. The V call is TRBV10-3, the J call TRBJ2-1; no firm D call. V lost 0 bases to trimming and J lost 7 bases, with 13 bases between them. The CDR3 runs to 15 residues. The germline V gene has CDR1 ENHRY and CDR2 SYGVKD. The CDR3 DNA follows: TGTGCCATCAGTGAGTCTGTGGCAGGTCGGAATGAGCAGTTCTTC. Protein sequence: CAISESVAGRNEQFF.

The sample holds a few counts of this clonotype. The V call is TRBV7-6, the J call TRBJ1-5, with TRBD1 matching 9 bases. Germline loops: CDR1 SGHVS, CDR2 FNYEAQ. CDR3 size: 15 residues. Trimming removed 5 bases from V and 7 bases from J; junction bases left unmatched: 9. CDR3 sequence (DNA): TGTGCCAGCAGCCCCGGGACAGGGAGGATGCAGCCCCAGCATTTT. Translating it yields CASSPGTGRMQPQHF.

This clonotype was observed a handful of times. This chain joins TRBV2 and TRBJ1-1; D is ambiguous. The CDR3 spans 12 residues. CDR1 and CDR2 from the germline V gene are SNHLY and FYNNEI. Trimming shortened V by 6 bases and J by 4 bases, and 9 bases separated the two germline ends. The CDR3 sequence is CASSKSGTEAFF. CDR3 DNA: TGTGCCAGCAGCAAATCGGGCACTGAAGCTTTCTTT.

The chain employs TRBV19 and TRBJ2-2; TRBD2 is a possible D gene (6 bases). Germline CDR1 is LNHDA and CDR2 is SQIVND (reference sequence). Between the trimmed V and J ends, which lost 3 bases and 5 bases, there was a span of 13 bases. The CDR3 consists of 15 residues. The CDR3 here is CASSISQGGTGELFF. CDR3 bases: TGTGCCAGTAGTATTTCCCAGGGAGGAACCGGGGAGCTGTTTTTT.

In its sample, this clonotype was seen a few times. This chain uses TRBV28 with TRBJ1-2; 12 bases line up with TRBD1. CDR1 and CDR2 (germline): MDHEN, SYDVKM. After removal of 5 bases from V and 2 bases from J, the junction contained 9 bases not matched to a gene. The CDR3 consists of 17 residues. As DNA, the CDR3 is TGTGCCAGCAGTCCAGTCCCGGGACAGGGGGCAAACTATGGCTACACCTTC. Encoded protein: CASSPVPGQGANYGYTF.

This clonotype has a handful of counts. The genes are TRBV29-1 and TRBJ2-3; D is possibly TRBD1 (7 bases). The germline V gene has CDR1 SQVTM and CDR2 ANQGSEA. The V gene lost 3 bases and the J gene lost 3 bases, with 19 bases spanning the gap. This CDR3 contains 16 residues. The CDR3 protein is CSVEGVGGGRTDTQYF. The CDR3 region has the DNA TGCAGCGTTGAGGGGGTTGGAGGGGGCAGAACAGATACGCAGTATTTT.

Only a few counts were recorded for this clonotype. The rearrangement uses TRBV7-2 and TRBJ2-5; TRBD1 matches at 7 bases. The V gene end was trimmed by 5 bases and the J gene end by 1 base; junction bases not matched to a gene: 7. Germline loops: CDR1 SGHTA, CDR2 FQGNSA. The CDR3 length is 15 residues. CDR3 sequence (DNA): TGTGCCAGCAGCATTCGACAGGGTACCCAAGAGACCCAGTACTTC. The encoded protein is CASSIRQGTQETQYF.

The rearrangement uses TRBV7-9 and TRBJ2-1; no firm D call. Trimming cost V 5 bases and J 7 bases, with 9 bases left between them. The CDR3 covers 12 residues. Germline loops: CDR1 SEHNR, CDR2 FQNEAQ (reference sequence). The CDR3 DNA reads TGTGCCAGCAGCCTCATAACAAATGAGCAGTTCTTC. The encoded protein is CASSLITNEQFF.

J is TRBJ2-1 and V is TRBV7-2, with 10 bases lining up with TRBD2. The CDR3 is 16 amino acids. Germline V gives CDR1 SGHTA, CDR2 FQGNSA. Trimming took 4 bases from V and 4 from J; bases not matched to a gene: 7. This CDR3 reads CASSSVAGGRYNEQFF. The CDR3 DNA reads TGTGCCAGCAGCTCGGTAGCGGGGGGCCGTTACAATGAGCAGTTCTTC.

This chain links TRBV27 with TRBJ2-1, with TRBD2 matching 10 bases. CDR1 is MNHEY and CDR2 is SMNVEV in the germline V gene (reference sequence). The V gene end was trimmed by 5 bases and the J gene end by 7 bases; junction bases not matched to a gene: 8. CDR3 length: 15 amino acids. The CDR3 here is CASSLRTSGKNEQFF. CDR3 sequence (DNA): TGTGCCAGCAGTCTCAGGACTAGCGGCAAAAATGAGCAGTTCTTC.